This TCR beta chain was sequenced in a study of cytomegalovirus exposure and HLA in healthy donors (dated by TCRdb to about 2017). Regarding the complete study: According to an earlier analysis of 587 of the donors, some 180 million T cells yielded 120 million or so unique TCR beta sequences and around 300 Gb of sequence data. An earlier analysis of some 500 of the donors used high-throughput TCR beta sequencing to judge whether each TCR beta V gene segment behaved as functional or pseudogenic. The later analysis used no new phenotypic data to find candidate immune exposures, relying instead on TCR beta sequences and their occurrence across donors. Of the approximately 400 genotyped donors, 81% were placed in the genetic ancestry cluster associated with self-reported Caucasian donors. Typing coverage varied by locus: roughly 629-640 donors for A, B, C, DRB1 and DQB1; 522 for DQA1; more than 600 for DPA1; approximately 450 for DPB1. Among several hundred genotyped donors of the cohort, an average of approximately 220,000 unique TCR beta nucleotide sequences was sequenced per donor, of which approximately 18% were non-productive. The study was designed to test whether signatures of past pathogen exposure could be identified by cataloging public T cell receptors. Every repertoire in the discovery cohort had been generated on one and the same sequencing platform. To predict cytomegalovirus infection status, the study brought together high-throughput TCR immunosequencing, statistical association of individual TCRs with disease status, and machine learning. A later analysis re-analyzed previously published TCR beta repertoires from 660 or so donors and added high-resolution HLA genotyping to study TCR occurrence patterns. Roughly 300 gigabases of sequencing data and approximately 93 million unique TCR sequences were included in an early release covering several hundred HLA-typed donors. Using immunosequencing, the study profiled T cell repertoires from 550 to 750 subjects and related those repertoires to cytomegalovirus serostatus. Along with the approximately 650-subject first cohort, a separate validation cohort of more than 90 different subjects was used. Donor age, sex, ethnicity and CMV serostatus were collected together with the repertoire data. In a later genetic analysis, genome-wide SNP genotypes for about 65% of the roughly 700 donors were used, and that subset was treated as a discovery cohort. Several DR-DQ haplotypes were handled as single units for association and clustering because linkage in the cohort was strong. Class I and class II HLA loci were covered by the typing at four-digit resolution. Study-wide findings and limitations: The authors suggested that the approach could potentially be generalized to other disease states and immunological phenotypes. According to a later analysis, parvovirus B19, influenza, CMV and Epstein-Barr virus appeared linked to several top co-occurrence clusters. Strong co-occurrence of HLA alleles, especially DR and DQ, made assigning TCR associations to individual alleles difficult. Immune exposure information for the cohort was limited to CMV serostatus. In vitro tests confirmed that a few of the cytomegalovirus-associated TCR beta chains recognize cytomegalovirus antigens. In a later analysis, HLA-associated TCR beta chains were found to be more clonally expanded and to have lower generation probabilities than equally common non-associated chains. In a later analysis, the rate of TCR association differed among HLA loci, with DRB1 alleles having the most associated TCRs and HLA-C alleles having the fewest. The sequencing pipeline was judged likely to have produced a cluster of highly shared sequence variants as a technical artifact. The earlier analysis of 587 of the donors excluded 15 to 20 rarely observed V segments, including chromosome 9 orphons, because counts were too low. According to a later analysis, most CMV-associated TCR beta chains appeared to be HLA-restricted, and the HLA associations seemed to be driven largely by CMV exposure. A further reported finding was that TCR beta sequences accurately predicted the HLA-A and HLA-B alleles for most subjects in the first cohort. Linkage disequilibrium might explain the correlated functional status among segregating V segments, but an unknown experimental factor could not be excluded. Because the 87-base-pair reads could not distinguish some IMGT-functional V segments, including TRBV6-2 and TRBV6-3, those segments were excluded. The classifier was reported to diagnose cytomegalovirus status with high specificity and sensitivity in both the original cohort and the validation cohort. The study gave a list of under 200 TCR beta chains associated with cytomegalovirus. An association between a missense DCLRE1C variant and V-gene and J-gene trimming of TCR beta chains was found in a later genetic analysis and replicated in an independent cohort. Specific HLA alleles were associated with 16,951 TCR beta sequences at a false discovery rate of 0.05 in a later analysis. Most TCR sequences were observed very rarely across donors, whereas some public TCRs were present in many individuals. Sequencing depth was assumed to be roughly uniform across donors in the presence/absence analyses, though that assumption may not hold. In an earlier analysis of approximately 600 of the donors, most TCR beta V segments were observed in productive rearrangements about 87% or about 30% of the time, broadly matching IMGT annotations. This cohort had only TCR beta chains sequenced, and the lack of alpha or paired-chain data limited which features could be detected. In a later genetic analysis, fewer N-insertions in productive TCRs were reported among donors in an Asian-associated ancestry cluster than the roughly 700-donor mean. HLA typing was unavailable for some donors at each locus, so association tests used only the typed subset.

CDR1 and CDR2 are drawn from the germline V gene: SNHLY, FYNNEI. After removal of 9 bases from V and 2 bases from J, the junction retains 9 bases not matched to a gene. The CDR3 goes from the cysteine to the phenylalanine over 14 residues. The entry retains the CDR3 DNA only, 42 bases that are in frame from base 1. Turning to this clone: Its antigen target is currently unknown.

Receptors were amplified or captured by the immunoSEQ multiplex PCR assay. For the multiplex PCR, a mixture combining 60 forward primers for TCR Vbeta segments and 13 reverse primers for TCR Jbeta segments was used. A multiplex PCR assay on genomic DNA amplified the CDR3 region of rearranged TCR beta genes. On the Illumina HiSeq System, the amplified TCR beta libraries were sequenced as 87-base-pair reads. Under the source paper's analysis protocol: A later analysis tallied 70 million to 100 million unique TCR beta chains across the 600 to 700 repertoires, and approximately 12 million of those chains were shared by two or more donors. To remove PCR and sequencing errors, raw reads were error-corrected and collapsed into unique sequences using a nearest-neighbor algorithm that merged closely related sequences. To assign V, D and J gene segments, CDR3 sequences were aligned to IMGT reference sequences. For a sequence to be retained, a match of at least six nucleotides was required to both a V gene segment and a J gene segment. Rearrangements were classified as productive when the CDR3 lacked stop codons and remained in frame with V and J, and all other rearrangements were classified as non-productive. CDR3 was defined according to IMGT convention as the region running from the second conserved V-encoded cysteine to the conserved J-encoded phenylalanine. The earlier analysis of approximately 500 of the donors excluded sequences that lacked an unambiguous match to a single V gene segment. In an earlier analysis of about 590 of the donors, a V segment was called functional when productive rearrangements were above 56.7%, and segregating when the standard deviation between donors exceeded 5%. A statistical classification framework was built to diagnose cytomegalovirus status from the catalog of TCR beta chain sequences. In a later analysis, TCR nucleotide sequences were compared against IMGT/GENE-DB human TR gene sequences so that V and J genes could be assigned. The TCRdist pipeline was used in a later analysis to assign CDR3 sequences and most-parsimonious VDJ recombination scenarios. A later analysis defined each TCR beta chain by its CDR3 amino acid sequence plus V-gene family, and excluded reads lacking a unique V-gene family. As a way to deal with suspected cross-contamination and a sequencing artifact, a later analysis dropped under 600 nucleotide sequences that were highly shared and had low generation probability. In a later analysis, a clonal expansion index for each public chain was calculated from normalized within-repertoire ranks of inferred template counts. Generation probabilities in a later analysis came from a VDJ recombination model fitted to out-of-frame rearrangements, and those results were checked against IGoR. In a later analysis, TCR-TCR, TCR-HLA and TCR-CMV co-occurrence was scored with hypergeometric tests, and a repertoire-size bias correction was applied to TCR pairs. To estimate false discovery rates, a later analysis permuted the HLA or CMV assignments 20 times. In a later analysis, co-occurring TCRs were grouped using DBSCAN, and TCRdist sequence similarity was added for clustering within HLA-allele-positive subsets. For co-occurrence clustering, repertoires with fewer than 30,000 or more than 120,000 public chains were excluded, along with five repertoires with anomalous nucleotide sharing. The table was pulled from immuneACCESS by TCRdb, which kept in-frame rearrangements only. Such tables lose some clones; where checked, under half of the loss comes from unresolved V genes, and the rest has no known cause. That table is the source of V, J and clone size, and D and trimming were worked out from the DNA. The sample table records roughly 60,000 clones. The ten top clones hold roughly 2% of the sample.

In total, fewer than 750 healthy bone marrow donors made up the cohort. Cohort members were all nominally healthy when sampled, although unrecorded immune exposures were likely present. The donor tested CMV seronegative, placing the donor among the 350 to 400 seronegative members of the cohort. A peripheral blood sample was collected from each donor, and TCR beta sequencing was performed on peripheral blood mononuclear cells. Genomic DNA was extracted from the blood cell samples with the Qiagen DNeasy Blood Extraction Kit. In this chain, TRBV2 is recombined with TRBJ2-7, with 8 bases matching TRBD2. Sequencing used PBMCs. The receptor comes from a young woman in good health and CMV-seronegative. The nucleotide sequence reads as follows: TGTGCCAGGTCTGTCCGGGGGGGCACCTACGAGCAGTACTTC. Its protein reads: CARSVRGGTYEQYF.